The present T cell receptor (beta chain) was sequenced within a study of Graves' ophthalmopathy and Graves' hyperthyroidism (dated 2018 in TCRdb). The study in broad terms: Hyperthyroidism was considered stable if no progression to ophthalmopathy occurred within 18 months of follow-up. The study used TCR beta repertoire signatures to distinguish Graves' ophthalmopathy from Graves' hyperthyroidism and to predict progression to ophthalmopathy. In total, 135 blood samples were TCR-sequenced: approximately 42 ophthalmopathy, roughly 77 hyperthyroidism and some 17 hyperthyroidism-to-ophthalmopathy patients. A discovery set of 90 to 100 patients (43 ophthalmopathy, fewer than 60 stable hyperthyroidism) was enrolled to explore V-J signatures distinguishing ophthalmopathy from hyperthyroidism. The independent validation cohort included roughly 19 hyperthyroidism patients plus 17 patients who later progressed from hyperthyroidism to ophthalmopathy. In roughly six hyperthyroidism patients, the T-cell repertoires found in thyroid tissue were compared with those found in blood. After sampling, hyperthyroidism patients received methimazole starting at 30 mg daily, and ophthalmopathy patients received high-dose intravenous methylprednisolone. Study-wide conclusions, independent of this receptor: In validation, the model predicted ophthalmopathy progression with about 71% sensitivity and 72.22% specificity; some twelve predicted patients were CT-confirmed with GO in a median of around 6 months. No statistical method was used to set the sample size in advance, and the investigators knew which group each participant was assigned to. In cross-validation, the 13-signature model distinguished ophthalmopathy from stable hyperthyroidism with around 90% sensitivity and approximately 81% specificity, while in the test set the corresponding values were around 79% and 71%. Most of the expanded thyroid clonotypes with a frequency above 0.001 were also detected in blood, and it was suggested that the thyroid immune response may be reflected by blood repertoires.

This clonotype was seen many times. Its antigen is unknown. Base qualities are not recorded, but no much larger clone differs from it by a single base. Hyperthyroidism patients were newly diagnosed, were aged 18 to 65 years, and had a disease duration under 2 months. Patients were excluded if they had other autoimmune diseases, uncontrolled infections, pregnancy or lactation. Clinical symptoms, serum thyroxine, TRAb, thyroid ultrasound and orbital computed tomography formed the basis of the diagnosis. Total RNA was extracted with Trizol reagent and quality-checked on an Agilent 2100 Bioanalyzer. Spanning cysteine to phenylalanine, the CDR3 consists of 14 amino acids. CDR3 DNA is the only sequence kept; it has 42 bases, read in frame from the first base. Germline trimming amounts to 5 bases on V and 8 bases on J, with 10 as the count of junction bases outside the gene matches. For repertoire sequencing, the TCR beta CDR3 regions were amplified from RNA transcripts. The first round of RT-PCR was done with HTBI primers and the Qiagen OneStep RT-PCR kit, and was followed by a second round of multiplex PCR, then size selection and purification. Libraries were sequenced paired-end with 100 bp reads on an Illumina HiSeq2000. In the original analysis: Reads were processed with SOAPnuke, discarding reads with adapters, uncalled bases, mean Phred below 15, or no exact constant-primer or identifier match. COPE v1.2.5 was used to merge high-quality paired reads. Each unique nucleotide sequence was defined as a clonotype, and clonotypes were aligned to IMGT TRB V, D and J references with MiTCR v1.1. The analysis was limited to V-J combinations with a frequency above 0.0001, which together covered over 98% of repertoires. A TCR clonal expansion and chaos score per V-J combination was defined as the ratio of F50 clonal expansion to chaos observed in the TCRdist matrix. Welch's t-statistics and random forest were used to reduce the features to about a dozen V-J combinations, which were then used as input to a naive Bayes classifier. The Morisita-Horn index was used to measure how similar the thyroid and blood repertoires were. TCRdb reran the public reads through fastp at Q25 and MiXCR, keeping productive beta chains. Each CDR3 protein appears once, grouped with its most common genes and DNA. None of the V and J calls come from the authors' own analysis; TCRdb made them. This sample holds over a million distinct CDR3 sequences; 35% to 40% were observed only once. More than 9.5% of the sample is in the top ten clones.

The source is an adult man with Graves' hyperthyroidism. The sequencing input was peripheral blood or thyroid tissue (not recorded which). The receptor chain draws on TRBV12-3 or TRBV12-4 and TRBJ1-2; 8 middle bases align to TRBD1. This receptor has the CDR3 CASSPDRAVVGYTF. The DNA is TGTGCCAGCAGTCCGGACAGGGCGGTCGTGGGCTACACCTTC.